Shown below are 9 T cell receptor beta chains from a single sample sequenced in a study of T cell responses to AZD1222 COVID-19 vaccine. Generated by immunoSEQ multiplex PCR, the TCRdb table keeps only in-frame clones and is missing some. Of more than 85,000 clones listed, approximately 91% are singletons. This specimen was peripheral blood, taken on day 0 of MenACWY control vaccination. The receptors originated from an adult in good health.

This clone was counted a single time. This chain links TRBV15 with TRBJ2-7; no clear D. Germline CDR1 reads LNHNV; CDR2 reads YYDKDF (reference sequence). Trimming left V 6 bases short and J 5 bases short, with 8 bases between. This CDR3 is 11 amino acids long. CDR3 sequence (DNA): TGTGCCACCAGGCCTAGAAACGAGCAGTACTTC. Encoded protein: CATRPRNEQYF.

Turning to this clone: Different DNA sequences within this sample yield the same CDR3. This chain joins TRBV5-4 and TRBJ1-5; D perhaps matches TRBD1 (6 bases). V was cut by 4 bases and J by 6 bases, with 8 bases left in between. CDR1 SGHNT and CDR2 YYREEE come from the germline V gene (reference sequence). This CDR3 has 12 amino acids. CDR3 sequence (DNA): TGTGCCAGCAGCCTACAGGGTCAGCCCCAGCATTTT. Encoded protein: CASSLQGQPQHF.

V gene TRBV28 combines with J gene TRBJ2-1; D is uncertain. The CDR3 has 14 amino acids. Germline lookup yields CDR1 MDHEN and CDR2 SYDVKM. The V end lost 7 bases, the J end lost 0 bases, and 10 bases lay between the germline ends. The CDR3 is CASKAPSSYNEQFF. The CDR3 nucleotides are TGTGCCAGCAAGGCCCCGAGCTCCTACAATGAGCAGTTCTTC.

The chain recombines TRBV4-3 with TRBJ2-3, with 7 bases fitting TRBD2. This CDR3 comprises 16 residues. Germline V gene sequence: CDR1 LGHNA, CDR2 YSLEER. After removal of 3 bases from V and 4 bases from J, the junction contained 10 bases not matched to a gene. CDR3 loop: CASSHFSGFDADTQYF. CDR3 sequence (DNA): TGCGCCAGCAGCCACTTTAGCGGGTTTGATGCAGATACGCAGTATTTT.

The table lists this clone with a count of one. The chain couples TRBV14 to TRBJ1-2; no clear D gene. This CDR3 is built from 13 residues. Germline V gene lookup returns CDR1 SGHDN and CDR2 FVKESK. With 1 base removed from V and 2 bases from J, the gap between germline ends came to 5 bases. This CDR3 is CASSQAANYGYTF. In DNA, the CDR3 is TGTGCCAGCAGCCAAGCCGCGAACTATGGCTACACCTTC.

This chain links TRBV6-5 with TRBJ1-5; maybe TRBD1 (5 bases). V shed 10 bases and J shed 0 bases, with 13 bases lying between them. CDR3 size: 14 residues. Germline CDR1 is MNHEY and CDR2 is SVGAGI. As DNA, the CDR3 is TGTGCCACCGGGGCTGGGAATAGCAATCAGCCCCAGCATTTT. Translated: CATGAGNSNQPQHF.

This clone was seen a handful of times. The chain recombines TRBV15 with TRBJ2-7, with D hard to call. The V gene's germline CDR1 is LNHNV and CDR2 YYDKDF (reference sequence). This CDR3 comprises 14 residues. V was cut by 2 bases and J by 3 bases, with 11 bases left in between. The CDR3 bases are TGTGCCACCAGCAGATCGCCGAGTGGCTACGAGCAGTACTTC. It translates to CATSRSPSGYEQYF.

This clone has a handful of counts. V is TRBV12-3 or TRBV12-4 and J is TRBJ1-2; D is unresolved. V was trimmed by 4 bases and J by 4 bases, leaving 10 bases between them. This CDR3 has 13 amino acids. The CDR3 sequence is CASSSLRFYGYTF. Written as DNA, the CDR3 is TGTGCCAGCAGTTCTCTCCGCTTCTATGGCTACACCTTC.

J is TRBJ2-3 and V is TRBV5-1; 10 positions agree with TRBD2. Germline trimming cut 1 base from V and 0 bases from J; bases unmatched to any gene: 5. Germline assignment: CDR1 SGHRS and CDR2 YFSETQ. This CDR3 is built from 17 residues. The CDR3 spells CASSLLSSGRSTDTQYF. CDR3 sequence (DNA): TGCGCCAGCAGCTTGTTAAGTAGCGGGAGGAGCACAGATACGCAGTATTTT.